This TCR beta chain stems from a study of T-cell reconstitution after alpha-beta-depleted transplantation in children. This clonotype was detected many times. This sample's TCRbeta library carried unique molecular identifier barcodes. MiXCR, run by TCRdb on the PCR reads, gives a single entry per CDR3 protein. This sample has 330,000 or so distinct CDR3 sequences, with 9% to 12% found just once. CDR1 MNHEY and CDR2 SMNVEV come from the germline V gene (reference sequence). The length of the CDR3 is 17 residues. V was pared by 5 bases and J by 9 bases, with 13 bases of the junction left unmatched. The chain carries TRBV27 and TRBJ2-1, with 13 bases identical to TRBD2. The receptor was isolated from a human donor who donated a stem cell graft to a child with acute lymphoblastic leukemia. The input for sequencing was PBMCs from the stem cell graft donor, taken from the stem cell graft. Here the CDR3 reads CASSPKTLAGGPAEQFF. CDR3 bases: TGTGCCAGCAGTCCTAAAACACTAGCGGGAGGGCCGGCTGAGCAGTTCTTC.